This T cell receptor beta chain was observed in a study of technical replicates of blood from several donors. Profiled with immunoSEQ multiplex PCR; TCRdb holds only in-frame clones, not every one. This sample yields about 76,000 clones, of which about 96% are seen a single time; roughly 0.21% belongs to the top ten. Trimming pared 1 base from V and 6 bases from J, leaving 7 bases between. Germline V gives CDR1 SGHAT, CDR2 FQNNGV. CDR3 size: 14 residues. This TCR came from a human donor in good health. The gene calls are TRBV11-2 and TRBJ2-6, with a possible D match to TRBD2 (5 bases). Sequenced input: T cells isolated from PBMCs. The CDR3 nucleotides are TGTGCCAGCAGCTTAGGGACTGTGGCCAACGTCCTGACTTTC. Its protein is CASSLGTVANVLTF. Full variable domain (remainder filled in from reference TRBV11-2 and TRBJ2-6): EAGVAQSPRYKIIEKRQSVAFWCNPISGHATLYWYQQILGQGPKLLIQFQNNGVVDDSQLPKDRFSAERLKGVDSTLKIQPAKLEDSAVYLCASSLGTVANVLTFGAGSRLTVL.